This T cell receptor beta chain is from a study of cytomegalovirus exposure and HLA in healthy donors. General study points: The authors later found TCR association rates varying by HLA locus, with DRB1 most and HLA-C fewest. Most CMV-associated TCR beta chains were later found to appear HLA-restricted.

Germline-derived CDR1 and CDR2 are SGHTS and YDEGEE. The V and J ends lost 7 bases and 12 bases, in that order; junction bases with no gene match: 27. This CDR3 has 19 residues. On this clone itself: Its antigen remains unknown. Other DNA sequences in this sample translate to the same CDR3.

PCR amplification relied on 60 Vbeta primers (plus 13 Jbeta primers). Clones were read by immunoSEQ multiplex PCR, and TCRdb kept only the in-frame ones, dropping some. The table has 200,000 to 250,000 clones, 83% seen once. The chain recombines TRBV5-8 with TRBJ2-1, with TRBD2 matching over 11 bases. The sequence was collected from a girl aged 5-17 years in good health and CMV-seronegative. The source material was PBMCs. The CDR3 sequence is CASGLAGGRLTTLSHGQFF. CDR3 nucleotides: TGTGCCAGCGGTCTAGCGGGGGGTCGACTAACTACCCTATCACACGGGCAGTTCTTC.